The next 4 T cell receptor beta chains were all read from a single sample in a study of shared clonotypes between healthy human individuals. Only in-frame clones appear in the TCRdb table, and some are missing; sequencing was by immunoSEQ multiplex PCR. The sample lists fewer than 700,000 clones, around 78% occurring once. The source material was PBMCs. The receptors derive from a woman aged 40 to 50 in good health. Some clones in this sample may be carry-over from other donors' samples.

The chain couples TRBV29-1 to TRBJ2-5, with 13 bases lining up with TRBD2. The J call may be wrong; the DNA end is better matched by TRBJ2-7. This CDR3 has 13 residues. Germline CDR1 and CDR2: SQVTM and ANQGSEA. The CDR3 loop reads CSVRTSGSYEQYF. Here the CDR3 DNA reads TGCAGCGTTCGGACTAGCGGGAGCTACGAGCAGTACTTC.

The chain recombines TRBV21-1 with TRBJ2-5. TRBV21-1 is termed a pseudogene. This CDR3 region has 14 residues. The CDR3 DNA reads as TGTGCCAGCAGCAAACGGCCCCGTCTGGGGACCCAGTACTTC. This encodes CASSKRPRLGTQYF.

The rearrangement uses TRBV4-3 and TRBJ2-2, with D perhaps matching TRBD1 (6 bases). CDR1 and CDR2 from the germline V gene are LGHNA and YSLEER. The V and J ends lost 1 base and 6 bases respectively, with 12 bases between them. The CDR3 runs 15 residues. The CDR3 reads CASSQAHREAGELFF. DNA for the CDR3: TGCGCCAGCAGCCAAGCTCACAGGGAAGCCGGGGAGCTGTTTTTT.

The chain links TRBV4-1 to TRBJ1-1, with 7 nucleotides matching TRBD1. V was clipped by 2 bases and J by 5 bases; unmatched bases: 8. Germline V lookup: CDR1 MGHRA, CDR2 YSYEKL. This CDR3 comprises 15 residues. This CDR3 reads CASSQYSPDRTEAFF. CDR3 coding DNA: TGCGCCAGCAGCCAATATTCCCCGGACAGGACTGAAGCTTTCTTT.